This T cell receptor (beta chain) is drawn from a study of control samples from healthy donors and cancer patients. CDR1 LNHDA and CDR2 SQIVND come from the germline V gene (reference sequence). There are 14 residues in the CDR3. The V segment lost 1 base and the J segment 7 bases; nucleotides outside the gene matches: 3. This clone is a singleton in its sample. Data came from immunoSEQ multiplex PCR; TCRdb stores just in-frame clones and leaves some out. The repertoire holds some 96,000 clones, with 93% as singletons. The sequence came from a man aged 18-30 years in good health. V usage is TRBV19 and J usage is TRBJ1-5; 8 nucleotides agree with TRBD1. Material for sequencing was blood. CDR3 coding DNA: TGTGCCAGTAGTATAGCAGGGGGCCAACAGCCCCAGCATTTT. This codes for CASSIAGGQQPQHF.